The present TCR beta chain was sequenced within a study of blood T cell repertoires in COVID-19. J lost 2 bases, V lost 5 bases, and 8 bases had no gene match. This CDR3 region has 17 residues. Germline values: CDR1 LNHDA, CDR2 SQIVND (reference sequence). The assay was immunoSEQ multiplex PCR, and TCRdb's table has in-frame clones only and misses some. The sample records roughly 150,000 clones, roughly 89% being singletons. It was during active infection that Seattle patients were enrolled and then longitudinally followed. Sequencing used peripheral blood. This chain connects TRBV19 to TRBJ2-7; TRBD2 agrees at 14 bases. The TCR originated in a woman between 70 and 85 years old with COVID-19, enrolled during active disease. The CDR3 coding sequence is TGTGCCAGTAGTGGAGGGACTAGCGGGGGACTTACCTACGAGCAGTACTTC. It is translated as CASSGGTSGGLTYEQYF.